This T cell receptor beta chain came from a study of T cell responses to AZD1222 COVID-19 vaccine. Study conclusions and caveats: Donors were mostly white British, more females; clonal diversity possibly underestimated. Spike regions recognized by vaccine-associated CD4 TCRs spanned the protein, led by 160-218 and 743-854.

This CDR3 has 15 amino acids. Per the germline V gene, CDR1 is MDHEN and CDR2 is SYDVKM. Losses at the gene ends were 8 bases for V and 1 base for J; bases not matched to a gene: 6. The repertoire was sequenced with immunoSEQ multiplex PCR; TCRdb's copy has only in-frame clones and lacks some. The table shows around 160,000 clones, with about 89% occurring only once. With respect to this clone: Its antigen is not identified. This CDR3 is also generated by other DNA sequences in the sample.

This TCR was recovered from an adult in good health. The input for sequencing was peripheral blood, taken on day 0 of MenACWY control vaccination. The chain combines TRBV28 with TRBJ2-7, with 12 bases lining up with TRBD1. The CDR3 DNA sequence: TGTGCCAGCCGTCCGGGACAGGGGGCTTCCTACGAGCAGTACTTC. This translates into CASRPGQGASYEQYF.